The rows below give T cell receptor beta chains drawn from one sample of a study of blood T cell repertoires in COVID-19. TCRdb's copy holds only in-frame clones and misses some; the assay was immunoSEQ multiplex PCR. The sample lists some 87,000 clones, about 90% occurring once. Sequenced input: peripheral blood. These receptors all stem from a human donor with COVID-19, enrolled during active disease. The donor label of this sample is uncertain. CDR3s include the opening cysteine and the closing phenylalanine or tryptophan. The order of the fields is CDR3 protein, CDR3 DNA, D gene, clone size, V gene, J gene. The D gene is left open where the match is weak. Size tells how often a clone was seen (once, few, many) or the class of an expanded clone, and some rows leave it out.

CDR3 protein: CASTLSPGGGSPLHF
CDR3 DNA: TGTGCCAGCACCCTGAGCCCCGGGGGAGGTTCACCCCTCCACTTT
D gene: -
clone size: few
V gene: TRBV2
J gene: TRBJ1-6

CDR3 protein: CASSADRSEQYF
CDR3 DNA: TGCGCCAGCAGCGCGGACAGGTCGGAGCAGTACTTC
D gene: TRBD1
clone size: -
V gene: TRBV5-1
J gene: TRBJ2-7

CDR3 protein: CAISEAPDRGKGYTF
CDR3 DNA: TGTGCCATCAGTGAAGCCCCGGACAGGGGGAAGGGCTACACCTTC
D gene: TRBD1
clone size: -
V gene: TRBV10-3
J gene: TRBJ1-2

CDR3 protein: CASSLQGAPTPYEQYF
CDR3 DNA: TGTGCCAGCAGCTTACAGGGGGCACCAACCCCCTACGAGCAGTACTTC
D gene: TRBD1
clone size: -
V gene: TRBV28
J gene: TRBJ2-7

CDR3 protein: CASSSGTGQAGNTIYF
CDR3 DNA: TGTGCCAGCAGCTCCGGGACAGGGCAGGCTGGAAACACCATATATTTT
D gene: TRBD1
clone size: -
V gene: TRBV5-4
J gene: TRBJ1-3

CDR3 protein: CASSYRGQLNEQFF
CDR3 DNA: TGTGCCAGCAGTTACCGCGGGCAACTCAATGAGCAGTTCTTC
D gene: -
clone size: many
V gene: TRBV6-5
J gene: TRBJ2-1

CDR3 protein: CASSLQGTSEQYF
CDR3 DNA: TGTGCCAGCAGTCTCCAGGGCACCTCGGAGCAGTACTTC
D gene: -
clone size: -
V gene: TRBV12-3/TRBV12-4
J gene: TRBJ2-7

CDR3 protein: CASSPGNYGYTF
CDR3 DNA: TGCGCCAGCAGCCCCGGGAACTATGGCTACACCTTC
D gene: -
clone size: -
V gene: TRBV10-1
J gene: TRBJ1-2

CDR3 protein: CAISESRGETQYF
CDR3 DNA: TGTGCCATCAGTGAGTCGCGGGGGGAGACCCAGTACTTC
D gene: TRBD2
clone size: -
V gene: TRBV10-3
J gene: TRBJ2-5

CDR3 protein: CATCRDREEKLFF
CDR3 DNA: TGTGCCACCTGCCGGGACAGGGAGGAAAAACTGTTTTTT
D gene: TRBD1
clone size: -
V gene: TRBV24-1
J gene: TRBJ1-4

CDR3 protein: CASSEKSGGAETQYF
CDR3 DNA: TGTGCCAGCAGTGAAAAAAGCGGGGGGGCCGAGACCCAGTACTTC
D gene: TRBD2
clone size: -
V gene: TRBV6-1
J gene: TRBJ2-5

CDR3 protein: CASSPAGRYEQYF
CDR3 DNA: TGTGCCAGCAGCCCCGCGGGGCGGTACGAGCAGTACTTC
D gene: -
clone size: few
V gene: TRBV3-1/TRBV3-2
J gene: TRBJ2-7

CDR3 protein: CASSLDRGNEKLFF
CDR3 DNA: TGTGCCAGCAGCTTGGACAGGGGTAATGAAAAACTGTTTTTT
D gene: TRBD1
clone size: -
V gene: TRBV5-6
J gene: TRBJ1-4

CDR3 protein: CATSRDPGEQPQHF
CDR3 DNA: TGTGCCACCAGCAGAGATCCGGGGGAGCAGCCCCAGCATTTT
D gene: -
clone size: -
V gene: TRBV15
J gene: TRBJ1-5

CDR3 protein: CASSLTGTTGGYTF
CDR3 DNA: TGCGCCAGCAGCTTAACAGGGACGACGGGCGGCTACACCTTC
D gene: -
clone size: -
V gene: TRBV5-1
J gene: TRBJ1-2

CDR3 protein: CASSSGLAGGGETQYF
CDR3 DNA: TGTGCCAGCAGCTCGGGACTAGCGGGAGGGGGAGAGACCCAGTACTTC
D gene: TRBD2
clone size: few
V gene: TRBV11-2
J gene: TRBJ2-5

CDR3 protein: CASSSVTGQSTGELFF
CDR3 DNA: TGCGCCAGCAGCTCTGTCACGGGACAGAGCACCGGGGAGCTGTTTTTT
D gene: TRBD1
clone size: few
V gene: TRBV5-1
J gene: TRBJ2-2

CDR3 protein: CASSLEGQGAESSYNEQFF
CDR3 DNA: TGCGCCAGCAGCTTGGAAGGGCAGGGGGCCGAAAGCTCCTACAATGAGCAGTTCTTC
D gene: TRBD1
clone size: -
V gene: TRBV5-1
J gene: TRBJ2-1

CDR3 protein: CASSLASGTGNTIYF
CDR3 DNA: TGTGCCAGCAGCTTAGCGTCGGGAACTGGAAACACCATATATTTT
D gene: -
clone size: once
V gene: TRBV7-2
J gene: TRBJ1-3

CDR3 protein: CASSPISGYNEQFF
CDR3 DNA: TGTGCCAGCAGCCCGATTAGCGGTTACAATGAGCAGTTCTTC
D gene: -
clone size: once
V gene: TRBV7-8
J gene: TRBJ2-1

CDR3 protein: CASGRDSGSGANVLTF
CDR3 DNA: TGCGCCAGCGGCCGGGACTCTGGCTCAGGGGCCAACGTCCTGACTTTC
D gene: -
clone size: -
V gene: TRBV5-1
J gene: TRBJ2-6

CDR3 protein: CASSLVSYTEAFF
CDR3 DNA: TGTGCCAGCAGCTTGGTCTCGTACACTGAAGCTTTCTTT
D gene: -
clone size: -
V gene: TRBV5-4
J gene: TRBJ1-1

CDR3 protein: CASSWRGELQSSYNSPLHF
CDR3 DNA: TGTGCCAGCAGCTGGCGGGGGGAATTACAAAGCTCCTATAATTCACCCCTCCACTTT
D gene: -
clone size: -
V gene: TRBV5-6
J gene: TRBJ1-6

CDR3 protein: CASSFDTAGNTIYF
CDR3 DNA: TGCGCCAGCAGCTTTGACACCGCTGGAAACACCATATATTTT
D gene: -
clone size: -
V gene: TRBV5-1
J gene: TRBJ1-3

CDR3 protein: CASSVGTGEWANYGYTF
CDR3 DNA: TGTGCCAGCAGCGTAGGGACAGGGGAATGGGCGAACTATGGCTACACCTTC
D gene: TRBD1
clone size: -
V gene: TRBV9
J gene: TRBJ1-2

CDR3 protein: CASSQTVPGQGGQYF
CDR3 DNA: TGTGCCAGCAGCCAAACGGTCCCGGGACAGGGAGGGCAGTACTTC
D gene: TRBD1
clone size: -
V gene: TRBV4-2
J gene: TRBJ2-7